This T cell receptor beta chain derives from a study of blood T cells in healthy people across ages (dated by TCRdb to 2014 to 2015). Regarding the complete study: Template switching captured roughly one uniquely barcoded TCR beta cDNA molecule per two T cells in model experiments. Age-related changes in TCR beta repertoire diversity were measured in the study by deep sequencing normalized with unique cDNA molecular identifiers. Four age groups were formed from the donors: young (average roughly 15 years), middle-aged (approximately 42), aged (about 62) and long-lived (about 80). To avoid experimental bias, donors of different ages were randomly spread across the sequencing lanes. The study analyzed two additional independent replicas of 1 million unique cDNA reads from the same blood draw for two donors, one aged 18 to 30 and one aged 80 or older. Results the study describes overall, beyond this receptor: Bulk unsorted PBMC profiling prevented conclusive comparison of naive and antigen-experienced compartments. Because the CMV infection status of the donors was unknown, age-related changes in expanded clonotypes may potentially have been confounded. Observed TCR beta diversity per million T cells fell roughly linearly with age, and a significant reduction was already apparent by age about 43. There was a strong correlation between observed TCR beta diversity and the percentage of naive T cells measured by flow cytometry. Compared with the aged group, the long-lived group had more naive CD4+ T cells, fewer expanded clones and increased TCR diversity, a pattern suggesting age selection. Estimates of total diversity based on one million sequenced T cells were considered lower bounds and underestimates.

There are 14 amino acids in the CDR3, from cysteine to phenylalanine inclusive. Just the 42-base CDR3 DNA is kept, in frame starting at base 1. The germline V gene (reference sequence) specifies PRHDT as CDR1 and FYEKMQ as CDR2. Relative to germline, V is 2 bases shorter and J is 6 bases shorter, with 14 bases between their ends. Turning to this clonotype: No cognate antigen has been identified for it. No base qualities exist here, and no much larger clone lies one base off it.

Systemically healthy Caucasian individuals from Russia, approximately 39 in total and aged about 6 to 100 years, were included as donors. Roughly 11 milliliters of peripheral blood were drawn from each donor into EDTA-treated Vacutainer tubes. Ficoll-Paque density-gradient centrifugation was used to isolate PBMCs, with at least 7 million per sample. Total RNA, at least 6 micrograms per sample, was extracted from PBMCs with Trizol reagent. The percentages of naive CD45RAhigh/CD27high T cells were determined by flow cytometry on a PBMC aliquot from every donor. To prepare the library, 5' RACE was applied. Sequencing relied on an Illumina HiSeq 2500. A second PCR of roughly 6 to 11 cycles was run with a J-beta primer mix and a sample-barcoded 5' primer. Each TCR beta cDNA molecule received a unique molecular identifier from a template-switch 5' adaptor carrying 12 random nucleotides. At least 3 million CDR3-containing paired-end reads were obtained from each sample. First-strand cDNA was synthesized from all RNA with the Mint cDNA synthesis kit, primed by a TRBC-specific oligonucleotide. All cDNA was treated with uracil-DNA glycosylase and then went through a first 18-cycle PCR with the universal primers M1SS and BC2_uni_R. Per the source publication's procedure: For normalization, 1 million high-quality reads, each with a distinct molecular identifier, were randomly selected from each sample. Instead of being binned into consensus sequences, reads that shared molecular identifiers were thrown out. CDR3 identification, clonotype clustering and error correction used MiTCR with a Q25 quality threshold and the strictest error-elimination algorithm. Lower-bound total TCR beta diversity was estimated with a nonparametric unseen species model using Euler transformation. TCRdb reworked the public reads: Q25 trimming with fastp, MiXCR clone assembly, productive beta chains retained. When rows share a CDR3 protein, they turn into one entry using the most common DNA and genes. None of the V and J calls come from the authors' own analysis; TCRdb made them. In all, the sample holds just over 1 million distinct CDR3 sequences, and less than 50% of those were seen once. The top ten clones comprise approximately 17% of the sample.

Sequenced: blood. Rearrangement joined TRBV13 to TRBJ2-7; the D call is tentative, TRBD1 or TRBD2, as each matches 5 bases. The clonotype originates from a woman aged 60-75 years in good health. The CDR3: CASSLRDPTGEQYF. The sequenced DNA: TGTGCCAGCAGCTTACGGGACCCCACTGGCGAGCAGTACTTC. The full variable domain, completed from the reference TRBV13 and TRBJ2-7 proteins outside the CDR3, reads AAGVIQSPRHLIKEKRETATLKCYPIPRHDTVYWYQQGPGQDPQFLISFYEKMQSDKGSIPDRFSAQQFSDYHSELNMSSLELGDSALYFCASSLRDPTGEQYFGPGTRLTVT.